Following are 27 T cell receptor beta chains from one sample sequenced in a study of CD8+ T cells in alopecia areata. Sequencing used cDNA as its template, made by extracting RNA and reverse transcribing it. Only in-frame clones appear in the TCRdb table, and some are missing; sequencing was by immunoSEQ multiplex PCR. The sample consists of about 97,000 clones, around 45% of them appearing once. What was sequenced was CD4+ T cells sorted from blood. Receptor source: a human donor with alopecia areata.

This clone came up a few times. The chain joins TRBV7-9 to TRBJ2-3; a weak D match, TRBD2 (5 bases). V gave up 9 bases and J gave up 2 bases, with 15 bases separating them. Germline loops: CDR1 SEHNR, CDR2 FQNEAQ (reference sequence). The CDR3 is 14 residues long. The CDR3 sequence: CARATDSDTDTQYF. Here the CDR3 DNA reads TGTGCCAGAGCCACGGACTCGGACACAGATACGCAGTATTTT.

The rearrangement joins TRBV7-9 to TRBJ2-5; weak D call: TRBD2 (5 bases). The germline V and J ends were trimmed by 1 base and 3 bases, with 9 bases remaining between them. Germline V gene sequence: CDR1 SEHNR, CDR2 FQNEAQ (reference sequence). The CDR3 totals 14 residues. The CDR3 DNA follows: TGTGCCAGCAGCTTAGGGTCCGGGGAAGAGACCCAGTACTTC. This translates into CASSLGSGEETQYF. Variable domain in full (rest from reference TRBV7-9 and TRBJ2-5): DTGVSQNPRHKITKRGQNVTFRCDPISEHNRLYWYRQTLGQGPEFLTYFQNEAQLEKSRLLSDRFSAERPKGSFSTLEIQRTEQGDSAMYLCASSLGSGEETQYFGPGTRLLVL.

This clone has more than one count but fewer than ten. The V gene is TRBV28, the J gene TRBJ2-7; a possible D gene is TRBD2 (6 bases). Germline CDR1 reads MDHEN; CDR2 reads SYDVKM. This CDR3 is built from 13 residues. With 6 bases removed from V and 9 bases from J, the gap between germline ends came to 18 bases. CDR3 nucleotides: TGTGCCAGCAGCTACACGGGAGTGATGGGGCAGTACTTC. Protein: CASSYTGVMGQYF.

In this sample, this clone turned up a few times. V gene TRBV5-1 combines with J gene TRBJ1-2; D is unresolved. V was shortened by 0 bases and J by 4 bases, with 7 bases between the two germline ends. Looked up from germline, CDR1 is SGHRS and CDR2 is YFSETQ. The CDR3 is 13 residues long. The CDR3 DNA follows: TGCGCCAGCAGCTTGGGCCTGGCCTATGGCTACACCTTC. It translates to CASSLGLAYGYTF.

The V call is TRBV27, the J call TRBJ2-1; D not certain. The germline gives CDR1 MNHEY, CDR2 SMNVEV (reference sequence). V was trimmed by 3 bases and J by 0 bases, leaving 6 bases between them. The CDR3 length is 14 residues. CDR3 residues: CASSFSISYNEQFF. The CDR3 DNA follows: TGTGCCAGCAGTTTCAGCATCTCCTACAATGAGCAGTTCTTC.

The chain has TRBV29-1 and TRBJ1-1; D gene uncertain. Germline assignment: CDR1 SQVTM and CDR2 ANQGSEA. The CDR3 totals 12 residues. V dropped 8 bases and J dropped 3 bases, with 13 bases sitting between them. The CDR3 coding sequence is TGCAGCTCCGCACGGGGTGACACTGAAGCTTTCTTT. This codes for CSSARGDTEAFF. Variable domain in full (rest from reference TRBV29-1 and TRBJ1-1): SAVISQKPSRDICQRGTSLTIQCQVDSQVTMMFWYRQQPGQSLTLIATANQGSEATYESGFVIDKFPISRPNLTFSTLTVSNMSPEDSSIYLCSSARGDTEAFFGQGTRLTVV.

This clone was observed a handful of times. V usage is TRBV18 and J usage is TRBJ2-7; 7 nucleotides align to TRBD1. Germline-derived CDR1 and CDR2 are KGHSH and LQKENI. The CDR3 totals 14 residues. With 5 bases clipped from V and 0 bases from J, the junction kept 4 bases outside the gene matches. CDR3 in amino acids: CASSEDRSSYEQYF. DNA for the CDR3: TGTGCCAGCTCAGAGGACAGGAGCTCCTACGAGCAGTACTTC.

By its share, this clone is medium-sized. This chain joins TRBV19 and TRBJ2-1; 13 bases map to TRBD2. Germline assignment: CDR1 LNHDA and CDR2 SQIVND (reference sequence). Trimming removed 6 bases from V and 8 bases from J; junction bases left unmatched: 7. CDR3 length equals 15 residues. The CDR3 loop reads CASSRTSGGAYEQFF. In DNA form, the CDR3 reads TGTGCCAGTAGCCGAACTAGCGGGGGGGCCTATGAGCAGTTCTTC.

This chain joins TRBV5-1 and TRBJ2-7; D is tentatively TRBD1 or TRBD2 (5 bases each). Germline values: CDR1 SGHRS, CDR2 YFSETQ. V was pared by 4 bases and J by 4 bases, with 15 bases between. The CDR3 sequence is 14 residues long. The CDR3 protein is CASSHGTVGYEQYF. The CDR3 bases are TGCGCCAGCAGCCACGGGACGGTGGGATACGAGCAGTACTTC. Combining the CDR3 with reference TRBV5-1 and TRBJ2-7 gives the whole variable domain KAGVTQTPRYLIKTRGQQVTLSCSPISGHRSVSWYQQTPGQGLQFLFEYFSETQRNKGNFPGRFSGRQFSNSRSEMNVSTLELGDSALYLCASSHGTVGYEQYFGPGTRLTVT.

This clone has a handful of counts. This chain connects TRBV7-2 to TRBJ2-6, with D possibly called TRBD1 or TRBD2 (5 bases each). Trimming shortened V by 8 bases and J by 2 bases, and 22 bases separated the two germline ends. CDR3 length: 18 residues. Germline CDR1 SGHTA, CDR2 FQGNSA. As DNA, the CDR3 is TGTGCCAGCTCCTTTGCCCGGGACCTCCCGGCTGGGGCCAACGTCCTGACTTTC. Amino acids: CASSFARDLPAGANVLTF.

This chain joins TRBV29-1 and TRBJ2-7; a possible D gene is TRBD1 (6 bases). Germline values: CDR1 SQVTM, CDR2 ANQGSEA. The ends were cut back, 4 bases at V and 2 bases at J, with 12 bases in the middle. This CDR3 has 13 residues. CDR3: CSVVRQATYEQYF. In DNA form, the CDR3 reads TGCAGCGTTGTTCGACAGGCAACCTACGAGCAGTACTTC.

The rearrangement uses TRBV5-1 and TRBJ2-1; D unresolved. The ends were cut back, 4 bases at V and 4 bases at J, with 12 bases in the middle. This CDR3 has 14 residues. CDR1 is SGHRS, CDR2 YFSETQ, per germline. For the CDR3, the DNA is TGCGCCAGCAGCCCCGGTATCCGGTACAATGAGCAGTTCTTC. Encoded protein: CASSPGIRYNEQFF.

This clone was picked up many times. This rearrangement joins TRBV11-2 to TRBJ2-2, with D unresolved. This CDR3 spans 16 amino acids. Germline-derived CDR1 and CDR2 are SGHAT and FQNNGV. Trimming pared 5 bases from V and 8 bases from J, leaving 21 bases between. CDR3 nucleotides: TGTGCCAGCAGCCGACCGGGTTTTGTGGGTTCAGGGGAGCTGTTTTTT. Amino acid sequence: CASSRPGFVGSGELFF.

This clone was found a few times. The chain recombines TRBV30 with TRBJ2-5; either TRBD1 or TRBD2 may supply D (5 bases each). CDR1 is GTSNPN and CDR2 is SVGIG in the germline V gene (reference sequence). The CDR3 length is 14 residues. Trimming stripped 8 bases from V and 0 bases from J, with 16 bases between. CDR3 region: CARDAGAYQETQYF. The CDR3 bases are TGTGCCCGAGACGCCGGGGCGTACCAAGAGACCCAGTACTTC.

This clone was seen a few times. The rearrangement joins TRBV14 to TRBJ2-3; D unclear. Trimming removed 0 bases from V and 7 bases from J, with 11 bases in between. Germline CDR1 SGHDN, CDR2 FVKESK. The CDR3 contains 14 residues. CDR3 in amino acids: CASSQDQPRHTQYF. For the CDR3, the DNA is TGTGCCAGCAGCCAAGATCAGCCGAGGCATACGCAGTATTTT. The full variable domain, its missing parts supplied by reference TRBV14 and TRBJ2-3, is EAGVTQFPSHSVIEKGQTVTLRCDPISGHDNLYWYRRVMGKEIKFLLHFVKESKQDESGMPNNRFLAERTGGTYSTLKVQPAELEDSGVYFCASSQDQPRHTQYFGPGTRLTVL.

The J gene is TRBJ2-1, the V gene TRBV5-1, with D possibly being TRBD1 or TRBD2 (5 bases each). The CDR3 length is 13 residues. V gave up 0 bases and J gave up 6 bases, with 7 bases separating them. Germline V gene sequence: CDR1 SGHRS, CDR2 YFSETQ. The CDR3 bases are TGCGCCAGCAGCTTGGATGGGGGCAATGAGCAGTTCTTC. Its protein is CASSLDGGNEQFF.

The chain couples TRBV19 to TRBJ1-6; D gene ambiguous. V was trimmed by 4 bases and J by 7 bases, leaving 5 bases between them. CDR1 and CDR2 from the germline V gene are LNHDA and SQIVND (reference sequence). There are 12 residues in the CDR3. In DNA form, the CDR3 reads TGTGCCAGTAGTAGGCAGAATTCACCCCTCCACTTT. It translates to CASSRQNSPLHF.

As DNA, the CDR3 is TGTGCCAGCTCACCACAACCCGGGACGGCGAACACTGAAGCTTTCTTT. It encodes CASSPQPGTANTEAFF. The chain recombines TRBV18 with TRBJ1-1, with TRBD1 as a possible D gene (5 bases). Germline CDR1 reads KGHSH; CDR2 reads LQKENI. Trimming took 1 base from V and 1 from J, leaving 13 bases between them. CDR3 length equals 16 residues.

The CDR3 bases are TGCGCCAGCAGGGAGCAGGTATCAAACAATGAGCAGTTCTTC. This encodes CASREQVSNNEQFF. The gene calls are TRBV5-1 and TRBJ2-1; D is ambiguous. The CDR3 runs 14 residues. Germline assignment: CDR1 SGHRS and CDR2 YFSETQ. The ends were cut back, 5 bases at V and 5 bases at J, with 14 bases in the middle.

The chain joins TRBV7-3 to TRBJ1-6; D not resolved. V was clipped by 3 bases and J by 11 bases, with 11 bases between them. The CDR3 is made up of 13 amino acids. CDR1 is SGHTA and CDR2 is FQGTGA in the germline V gene. The CDR3 sequence: CASSFDLGTPLHF. In DNA, the CDR3 is TGTGCCAGCAGCTTCGACCTCGGGACACCCCTCCACTTT.

V is TRBV18 and J is TRBJ1-1; a possible D gene is TRBD1 (6 bases). Trimming removed 7 bases from V and 2 bases from J, with 14 bases in between. The germline V gene encodes CDR1 KGHSH and CDR2 LQKENI. There are 14 residues in the CDR3. CDR3 loop: CASYVTGLNTEAFF. In DNA form, the CDR3 reads TGTGCCAGCTACGTGACAGGACTCAACACTGAAGCTTTCTTT. The full variable domain, with the rest looked up from reference TRBV18 and TRBJ1-1, is NAGVMQNPRHLVRRRGQEARLRCSPMKGHSHVYWYRQLPEEGLKFMVYLQKENIIDESGMPKERFSAEFPKEGPSILRIQQVVRGDSAAYFCASYVTGLNTEAFFGQGTRLTVV.

This clone was counted a few times. This chain links TRBV29-1 with TRBJ2-3, with D perhaps TRBD1 (6 bases). CDR1 is SQVTM, CDR2 ANQGSEA, per germline. V gave up 0 bases and J gave up 2 bases, with 18 bases separating them. CDR3 length: 17 amino acids. CDR3 bases: TGCAGCGTTGAAGATGCAGGGGCGATGGGGATCACAGATACGCAGTATTTT. Residues: CSVEDAGAMGITDTQYF.

The chain combines TRBV25-1 with TRBJ2-2, with 7 bases that match TRBD1. The V gene end was trimmed by 7 bases and the J gene end by 4 bases; junction bases not matched to a gene: 9. The V gene's germline CDR1 is MGHDK and CDR2 SYGVNS. The CDR3 sequence is 15 residues long. The DNA for the CDR3 is TGTGCCAGCACCGGGCTGACAGGGTTCACCGGGGAGCTGTTTTTT. This codes for CASTGLTGFTGELFF.

This clone was seen just once. V usage is TRBV11-2 and J usage is TRBJ2-7; unclear D gene. V gave up 5 bases and J gave up 4 bases, with 18 bases separating them. The CDR3 extends over 15 amino acids. Germline assignment: CDR1 SGHAT and CDR2 FQNNGV. DNA of the CDR3: TGTGCCAGCAGCGAGTGGGGTAAGAGGCAGTACGAGCAGTACTTC. Its translation is CASSEWGKRQYEQYF.

V and J are TRBV5-6 and TRBJ2-4; D may be TRBD2 (5 bases). This CDR3 contains 15 residues. Looked up from germline, CDR1 is SGHDT and CDR2 is YYEEEE. V was clipped by 5 bases and J by 1 base, with 13 bases between them. The CDR3 DNA reads TGTGCCAGCAGTCCCGGGGTATGGGCCAAAAACATTCAGTACTTC. This codes for CASSPGVWAKNIQYF.

V usage is TRBV6-1 and J usage is TRBJ1-4, with D unclear. The CDR3 is made up of 16 amino acids. Trimming took 2 bases from V and 7 from J, leaving 17 bases between them. Germline V gives CDR1 MNHNS, CDR2 SASEGT. As DNA, the CDR3 is TGTGCCAGCAGTGAAAGCGCACGACCGGGAGGTGAAAAACTGTTTTTT. Translation: CASSESARPGGEKLFF.

The chain has TRBV6-5 and TRBJ2-1; a possible D gene is TRBD1 (5 bases). V shed 1 base and J shed 3 bases, with 7 bases lying between them. Germline CDR1 reads MNHEY; CDR2 reads SVGAGI. The CDR3 totals 14 residues. CDR3: CASSYFRDYNEQFF. The DNA for the CDR3 is TGTGCCAGCAGTTACTTCAGGGACTACAATGAGCAGTTCTTC.